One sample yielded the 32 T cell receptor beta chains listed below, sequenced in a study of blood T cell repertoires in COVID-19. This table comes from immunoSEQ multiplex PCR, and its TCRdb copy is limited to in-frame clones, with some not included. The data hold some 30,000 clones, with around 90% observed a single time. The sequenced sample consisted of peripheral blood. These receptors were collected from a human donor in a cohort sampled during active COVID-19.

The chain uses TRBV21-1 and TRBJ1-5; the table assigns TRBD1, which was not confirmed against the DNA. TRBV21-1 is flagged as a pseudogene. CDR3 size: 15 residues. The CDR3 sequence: CASTNIQGEDQPQHF. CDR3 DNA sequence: TGTGCCAGCACAAATATCCAGGGTGAAGATCAGCCCCAGCATTTT.

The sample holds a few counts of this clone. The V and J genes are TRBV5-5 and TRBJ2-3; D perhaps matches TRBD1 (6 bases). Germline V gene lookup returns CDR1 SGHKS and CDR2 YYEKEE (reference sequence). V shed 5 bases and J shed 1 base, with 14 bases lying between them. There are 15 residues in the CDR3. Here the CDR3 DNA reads TGTGCCAGCAGGTGGACGACAGGTGGCACAGATACGCAGTATTTT. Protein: CASRWTTGGTDTQYF.

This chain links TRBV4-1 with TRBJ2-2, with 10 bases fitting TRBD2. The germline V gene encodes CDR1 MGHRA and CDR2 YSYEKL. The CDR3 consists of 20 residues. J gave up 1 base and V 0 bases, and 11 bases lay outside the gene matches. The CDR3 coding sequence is TGCGCCAGCAGCCAAGATCGACTAGCGGGCCAGGCTGGGAACACCGGGGAGCTGTTTTTT. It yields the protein CASSQDRLAGQAGNTGELFF.

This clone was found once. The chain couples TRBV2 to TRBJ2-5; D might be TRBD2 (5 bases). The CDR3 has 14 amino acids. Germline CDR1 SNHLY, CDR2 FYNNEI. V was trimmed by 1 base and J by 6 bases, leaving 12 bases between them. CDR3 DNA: TGTGCCAGCAGTGAAGGGCTAGCTAGCCAGACCCAGTACTTC. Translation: CASSEGLASQTQYF. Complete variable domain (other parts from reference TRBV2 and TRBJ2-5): EPEVTQTPSHQVTQMGQEVILRCVPISNHLYFYWYRQILGQKVEFLVSFYNNEISEKSEIFDDQFSVERPDGSNFTLKIRSTKLEDSAMYFCASSEGLASQTQYFGPGTRLLVL.

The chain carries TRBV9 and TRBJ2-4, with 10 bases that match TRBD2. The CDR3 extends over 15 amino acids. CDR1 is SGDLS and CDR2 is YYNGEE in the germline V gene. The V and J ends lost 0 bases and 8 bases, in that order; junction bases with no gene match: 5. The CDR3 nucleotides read TGTGCCAGCAGCGTAGAGGCTAGCGGGGGTGACATTCAGTACTTC. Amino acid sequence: CASSVEASGGDIQYF.

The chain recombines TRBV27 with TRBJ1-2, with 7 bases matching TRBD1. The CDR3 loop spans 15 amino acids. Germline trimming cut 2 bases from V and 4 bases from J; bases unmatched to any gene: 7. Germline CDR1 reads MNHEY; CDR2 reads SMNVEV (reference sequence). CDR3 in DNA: TGTGCCAGCAGTTTAAAAGGGGGCAACGGCTATGGCTACACCTTC. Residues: CASSLKGGNGYGYTF.

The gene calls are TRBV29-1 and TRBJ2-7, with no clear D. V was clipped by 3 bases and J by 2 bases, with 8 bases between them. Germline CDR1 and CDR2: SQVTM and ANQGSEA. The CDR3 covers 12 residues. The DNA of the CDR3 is TGCAGCGTTGAGGGCAGACCCTACGAGCAGTACTTC. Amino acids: CSVEGRPYEQYF.

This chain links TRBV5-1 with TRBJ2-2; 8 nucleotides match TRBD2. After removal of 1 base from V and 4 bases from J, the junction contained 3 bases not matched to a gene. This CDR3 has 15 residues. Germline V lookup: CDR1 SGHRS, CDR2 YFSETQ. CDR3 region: CASSLLTSGTGELFF. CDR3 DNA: TGCGCCAGCAGCTTGCTAACTAGCGGCACCGGGGAGCTGTTTTTT.

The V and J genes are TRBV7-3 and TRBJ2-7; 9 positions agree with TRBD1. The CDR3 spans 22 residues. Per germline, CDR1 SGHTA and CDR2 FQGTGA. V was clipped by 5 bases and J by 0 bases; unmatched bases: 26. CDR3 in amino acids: CASSPKRTGDLHPNNGSYEQYF. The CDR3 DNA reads TGTGCCAGCAGCCCGAAGCGGACAGGGGATCTACACCCCAACAACGGCTCCTACGAGCAGTACTTC.

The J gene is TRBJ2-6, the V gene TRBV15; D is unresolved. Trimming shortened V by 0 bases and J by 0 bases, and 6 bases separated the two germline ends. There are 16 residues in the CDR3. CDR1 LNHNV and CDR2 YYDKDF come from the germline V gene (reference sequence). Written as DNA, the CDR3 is TGTGCCACCAGCAGAGATAAGAGCTCTGGGGCCAACGTCCTGACTTTC. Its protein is CATSRDKSSGANVLTF.

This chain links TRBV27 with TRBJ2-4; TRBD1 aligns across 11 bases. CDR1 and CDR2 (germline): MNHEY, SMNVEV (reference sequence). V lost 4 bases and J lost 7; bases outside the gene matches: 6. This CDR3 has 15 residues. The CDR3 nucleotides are TGTGCCAGCAGTTCGCGGACAGGGGGCCAGAACATTCAGTACTTC. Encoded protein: CASSSRTGGQNIQYF.

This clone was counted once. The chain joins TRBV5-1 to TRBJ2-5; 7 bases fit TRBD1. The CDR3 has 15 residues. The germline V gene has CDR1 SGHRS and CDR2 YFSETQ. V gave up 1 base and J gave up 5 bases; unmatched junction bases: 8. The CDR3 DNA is TGCGCCAGCAGCTTGTCTGCCACAGGGGCTGAGACCCAGTACTTC. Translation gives CASSLSATGAETQYF.

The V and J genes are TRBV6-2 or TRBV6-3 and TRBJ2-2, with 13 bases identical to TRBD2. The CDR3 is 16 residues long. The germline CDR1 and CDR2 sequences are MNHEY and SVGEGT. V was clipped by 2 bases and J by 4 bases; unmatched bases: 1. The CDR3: CASSYTSGGATGELFF. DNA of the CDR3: TGTGCCAGCAGTTACACTAGCGGGGGGGCCACCGGGGAGCTGTTTTTT.

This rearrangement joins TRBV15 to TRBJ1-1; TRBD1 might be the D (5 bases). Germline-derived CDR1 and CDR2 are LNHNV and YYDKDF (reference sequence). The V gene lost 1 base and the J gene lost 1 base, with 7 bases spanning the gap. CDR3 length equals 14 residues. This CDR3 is CATSRGTGNTEAFF. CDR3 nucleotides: TGTGCCACCAGCAGAGGCACAGGGAACACTGAAGCTTTCTTT.

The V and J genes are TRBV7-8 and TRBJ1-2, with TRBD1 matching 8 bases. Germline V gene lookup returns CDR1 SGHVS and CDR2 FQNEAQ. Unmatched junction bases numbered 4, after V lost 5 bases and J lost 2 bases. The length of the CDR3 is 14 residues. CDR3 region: CASSVGQGNYGYTF. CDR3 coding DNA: TGTGCCAGCAGCGTCGGACAGGGAAACTATGGCTACACCTTC.

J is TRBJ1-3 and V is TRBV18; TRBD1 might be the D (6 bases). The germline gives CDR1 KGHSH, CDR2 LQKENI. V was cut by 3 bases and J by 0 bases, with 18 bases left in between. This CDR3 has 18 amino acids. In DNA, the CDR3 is TGTGCCAGCTCACCTAAACAGGGTGGGGGCTCCTCTGGAAACACCATATATTTT. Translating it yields CASSPKQGGGSSGNTIYF.

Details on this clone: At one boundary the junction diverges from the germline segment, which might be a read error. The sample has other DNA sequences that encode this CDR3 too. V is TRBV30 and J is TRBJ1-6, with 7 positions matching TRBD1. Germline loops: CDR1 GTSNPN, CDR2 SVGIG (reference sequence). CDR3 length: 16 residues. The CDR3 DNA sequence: TGTGCTTGGAGTCCCGACTGGAGCAGGGGGGATTCACCCCTCCACTTT. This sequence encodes CAWSPDWSRGDSPLHF.

Here the CDR3 DNA reads TGTGCCAGCAGTGGGGGACAGGACAACTACGAGCAGTACTTC. Translated: CASSGGQDNYEQYF. This chain connects TRBV2 to TRBJ2-7, with 8 bases that match TRBD1. CDR1 SNHLY and CDR2 FYNNEI come from the germline V gene. This CDR3 comprises 14 residues. V gave up 4 bases and J gave up 3 bases; unmatched junction bases: 5.

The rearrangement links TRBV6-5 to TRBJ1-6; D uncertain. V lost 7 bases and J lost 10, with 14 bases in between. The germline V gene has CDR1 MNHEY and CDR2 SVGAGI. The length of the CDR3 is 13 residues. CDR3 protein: CASTERSRSPLHF. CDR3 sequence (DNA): TGTGCCAGCACGGAGAGGTCTCGGTCACCCCTCCACTTT.

CDR3 protein: CASSQDWSSVGDTQYF. The CDR3 bases are TGCGCCAGCAGCCAAGATTGGAGTAGCGTGGGAGATACGCAGTATTTT. This chain connects TRBV4-3 to TRBJ2-3, with a tentative D call TRBD2 (5 bases). Per the germline V gene, CDR1 is LGHNA and CDR2 is YSLEER. Trimming removed 0 bases from V and 5 bases from J, with 15 bases in between. The CDR3 loop spans 16 amino acids.

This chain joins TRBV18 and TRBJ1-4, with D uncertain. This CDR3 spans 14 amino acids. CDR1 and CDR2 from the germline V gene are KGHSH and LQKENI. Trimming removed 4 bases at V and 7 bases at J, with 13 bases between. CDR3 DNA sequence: TGTGCCAGCTCACAGAACTCCCGAGGTGAAAAACTGTTTTTT. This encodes CASSQNSRGEKLFF. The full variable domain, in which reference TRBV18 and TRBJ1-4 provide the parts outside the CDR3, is NAGVMQNPRHLVRRRGQEARLRCSPMKGHSHVYWYRQLPEEGLKFMVYLQKENIIDESGMPKERFSAEFPKEGPSILRIQQVVRGDSAAYFCASSQNSRGEKLFFGSGTQLSVL.

The DNA of the CDR3 is TGTGCCAGCAGCCCCCCTCCCGGACTAGCGAGGGATACGCAGTATTTT. It is translated as CASSPPPGLARDTQYF. The V call is TRBV7-9, the J call TRBJ2-3; 9 nucleotides line up with TRBD2. With 5 bases clipped from V and 6 bases from J, the junction kept 12 bases outside the gene matches. The germline V gene has CDR1 SEHNR and CDR2 FQNEAQ (reference sequence). CDR3 length: 16 residues.

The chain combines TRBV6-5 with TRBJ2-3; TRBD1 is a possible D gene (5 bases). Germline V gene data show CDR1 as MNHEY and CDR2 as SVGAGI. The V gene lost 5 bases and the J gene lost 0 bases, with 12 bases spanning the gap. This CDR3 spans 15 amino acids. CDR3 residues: CASSPLTGSTDTQYF. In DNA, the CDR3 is TGTGCCAGCAGTCCCCTCACAGGAAGCACAGATACGCAGTATTTT.

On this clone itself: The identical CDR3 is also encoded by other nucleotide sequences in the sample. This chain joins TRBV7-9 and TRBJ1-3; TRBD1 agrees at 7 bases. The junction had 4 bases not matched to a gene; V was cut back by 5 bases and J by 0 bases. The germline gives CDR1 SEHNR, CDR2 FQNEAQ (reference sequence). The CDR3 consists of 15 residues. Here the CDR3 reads CASSPTGSSGNTIYF. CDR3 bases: TGTGCCAGCAGCCCGACAGGGAGCTCTGGAAACACCATATATTTT.

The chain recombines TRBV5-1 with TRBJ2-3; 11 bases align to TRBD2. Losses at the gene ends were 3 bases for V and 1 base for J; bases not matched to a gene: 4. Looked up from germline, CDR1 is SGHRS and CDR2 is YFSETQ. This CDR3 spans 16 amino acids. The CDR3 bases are TGCGCCAGCAGCTATAGCGGGGGGGTCGGCACAGATACGCAGTATTTT. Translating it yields CASSYSGGVGTDTQYF. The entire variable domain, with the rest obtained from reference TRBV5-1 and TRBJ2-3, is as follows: KAGVTQTPRYLIKTRGQQVTLSCSPISGHRSVSWYQQTPGQGLQFLFEYFSETQRNKGNFPGRFSGRQFSNSRSEMNVSTLELGDSALYLCASSYSGGVGTDTQYFGPGTRLTVL.

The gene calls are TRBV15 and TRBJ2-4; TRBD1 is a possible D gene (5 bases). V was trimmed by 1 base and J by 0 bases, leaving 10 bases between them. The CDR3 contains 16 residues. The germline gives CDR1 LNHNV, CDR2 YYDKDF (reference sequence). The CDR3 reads CATSRGRDEAKNIQYF. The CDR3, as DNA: TGTGCCACCAGCAGAGGCAGGGATGAAGCCAAAAACATTCAGTACTTC.

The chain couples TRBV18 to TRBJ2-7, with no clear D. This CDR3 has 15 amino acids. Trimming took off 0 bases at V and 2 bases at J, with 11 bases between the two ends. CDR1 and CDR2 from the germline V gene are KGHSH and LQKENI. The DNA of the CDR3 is TGTGCCAGCTCACCACCGAACAGACCAACCTACGAGCAGTACTTC. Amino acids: CASSPPNRPTYEQYF.

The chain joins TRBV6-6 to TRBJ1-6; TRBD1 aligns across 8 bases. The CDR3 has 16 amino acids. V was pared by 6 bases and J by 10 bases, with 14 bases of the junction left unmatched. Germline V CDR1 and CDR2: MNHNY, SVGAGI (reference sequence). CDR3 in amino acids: CASSLPGQEKDSPLHF. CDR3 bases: TGTGCCAGCAGCTTACCGGGACAGGAAAAGGACTCACCCCTCCACTTT.

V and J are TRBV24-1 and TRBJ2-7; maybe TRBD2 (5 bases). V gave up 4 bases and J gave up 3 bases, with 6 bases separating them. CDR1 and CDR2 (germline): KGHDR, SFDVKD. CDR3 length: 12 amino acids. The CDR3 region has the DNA TGTGCCACCAGTGACGGAGGCTACGAGCAGTACTTC. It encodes CATSDGGYEQYF.

The CDR3 sequence: CATQLQGTYNSPLHF. The CDR3 coding sequence is TGTGCCACCCAACTACAGGGCACCTATAATTCACCCCTCCACTTT. The V call is TRBV6-5, the J call TRBJ1-6, with D perhaps matching TRBD1 (6 bases). V was clipped by 10 bases and J by 2 bases, with 15 bases between them. Looked up from germline, CDR1 is MNHEY and CDR2 is SVGAGI. This CDR3 spans 15 amino acids.

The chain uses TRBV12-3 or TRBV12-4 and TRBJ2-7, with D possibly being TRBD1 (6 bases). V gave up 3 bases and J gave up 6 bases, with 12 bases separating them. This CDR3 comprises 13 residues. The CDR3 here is CASSFTGTSEQYF. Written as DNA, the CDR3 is TGTGCCAGCAGTTTCACAGGGACGTCCGAGCAGTACTTC.

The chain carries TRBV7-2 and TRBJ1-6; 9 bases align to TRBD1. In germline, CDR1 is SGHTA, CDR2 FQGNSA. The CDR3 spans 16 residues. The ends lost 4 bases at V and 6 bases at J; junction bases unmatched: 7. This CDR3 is CASSSAPGQGNSPLHF. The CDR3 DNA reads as TGTGCCAGCAGCTCGGCCCCGGGACAGGGTAATTCACCCCTCCACTTT.